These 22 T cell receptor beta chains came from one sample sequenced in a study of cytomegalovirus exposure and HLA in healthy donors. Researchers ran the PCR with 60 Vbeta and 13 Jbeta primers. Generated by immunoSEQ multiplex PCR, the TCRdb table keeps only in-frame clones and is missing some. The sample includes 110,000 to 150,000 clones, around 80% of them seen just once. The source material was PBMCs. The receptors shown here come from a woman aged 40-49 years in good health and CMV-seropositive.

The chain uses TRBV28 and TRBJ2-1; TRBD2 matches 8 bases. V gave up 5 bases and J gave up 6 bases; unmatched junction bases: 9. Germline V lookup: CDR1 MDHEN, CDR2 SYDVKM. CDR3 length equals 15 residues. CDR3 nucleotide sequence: TGTGCCAGCAGTGTCGGGACTAGGGAGCTCAATGAGCAGTTCTTC. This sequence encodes CASSVGTRELNEQFF.

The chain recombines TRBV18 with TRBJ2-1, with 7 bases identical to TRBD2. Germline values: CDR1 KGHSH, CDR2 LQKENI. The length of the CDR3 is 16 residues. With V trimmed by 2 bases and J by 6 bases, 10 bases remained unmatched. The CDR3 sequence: CASSPNTAGASNEQFF. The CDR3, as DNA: TGTGCCAGCTCACCAAATACTGCGGGAGCAAGCAATGAGCAGTTCTTC.

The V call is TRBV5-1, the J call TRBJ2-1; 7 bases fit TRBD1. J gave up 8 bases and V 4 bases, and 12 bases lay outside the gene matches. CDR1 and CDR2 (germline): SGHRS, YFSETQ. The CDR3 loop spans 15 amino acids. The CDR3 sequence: CASSLLPDRVYEQFF. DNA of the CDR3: TGCGCCAGCAGCCTATTGCCCGACAGGGTGTATGAGCAGTTCTTC.

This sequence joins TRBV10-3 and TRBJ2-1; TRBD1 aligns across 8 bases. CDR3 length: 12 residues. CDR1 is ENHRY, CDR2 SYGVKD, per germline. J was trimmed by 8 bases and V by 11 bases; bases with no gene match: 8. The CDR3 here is CAVGQGIHEQFF. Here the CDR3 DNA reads TGTGCCGTCGGACAGGGTATCCATGAGCAGTTCTTC.

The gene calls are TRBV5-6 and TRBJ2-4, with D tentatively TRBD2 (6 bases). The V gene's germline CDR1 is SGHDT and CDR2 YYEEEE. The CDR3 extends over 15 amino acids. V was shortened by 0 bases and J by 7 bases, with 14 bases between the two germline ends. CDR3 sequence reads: CASSLEGLAGNIQYF. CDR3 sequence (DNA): TGTGCCAGCAGCTTGGAGGGGTTGGCGGGGAACATTCAGTACTTC.

The CDR3: CASSIGTGDIVHTEAFF. The CDR3 DNA sequence: TGTGCCAGCAGCATCGGGACAGGGGACATTGTGCACACTGAAGCTTTCTTT. The chain combines TRBV5-6 with TRBJ1-1, with TRBD1 matching 10 bases. Germline CDR1 SGHDT, CDR2 YYEEEE. V shed 4 bases and J 3 bases; nucleotides not matched to a gene: 12. The CDR3 has 17 amino acids.

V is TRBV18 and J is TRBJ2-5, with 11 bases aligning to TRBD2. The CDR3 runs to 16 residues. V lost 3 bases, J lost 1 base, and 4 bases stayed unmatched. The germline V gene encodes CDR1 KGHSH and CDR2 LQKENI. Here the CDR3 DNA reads TGTGCCAGCTCACCGCCGGGACTAGCGGCCCAAGAGACCCAGTACTTC. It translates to CASSPPGLAAQETQYF. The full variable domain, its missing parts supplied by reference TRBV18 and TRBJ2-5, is NAGVMQNPRHLVRRRGQEARLRCSPMKGHSHVYWYRQLPEEGLKFMVYLQKENIIDESGMPKERFSAEFPKEGPSILRIQQVVRGDSAAYFCASSPPGLAAQETQYFGPGTRLLVL.

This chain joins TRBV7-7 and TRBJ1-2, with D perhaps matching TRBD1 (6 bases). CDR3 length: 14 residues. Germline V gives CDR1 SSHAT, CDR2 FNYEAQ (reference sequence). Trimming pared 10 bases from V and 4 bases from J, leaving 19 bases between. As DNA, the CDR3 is TGTGCCACCAGACGCTCGGACAGCTCCTATGGCTACACCTTC. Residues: CATRRSDSSYGYTF.

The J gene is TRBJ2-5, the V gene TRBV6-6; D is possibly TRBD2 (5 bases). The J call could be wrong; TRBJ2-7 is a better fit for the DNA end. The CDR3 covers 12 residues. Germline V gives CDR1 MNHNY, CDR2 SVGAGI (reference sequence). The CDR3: CATYEPGYEQYF. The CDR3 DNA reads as TGTGCCACGTATGAGCCGGGATACGAGCAGTACTTC.

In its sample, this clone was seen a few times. The CDR3 is CASRDRDDYGYTF. The CDR3 nucleotides read TGTGCCAGCAGAGACAGGGACGACTATGGCTACACCTTC. This chain links TRBV5-4 with TRBJ1-2, with 7 bases lining up with TRBD1. The V and J ends lost 5 bases and 3 bases, in that order; junction bases with no gene match: 4. Germline values: CDR1 SGHNT, CDR2 YYREEE (reference sequence). The CDR3 is made up of 13 amino acids.

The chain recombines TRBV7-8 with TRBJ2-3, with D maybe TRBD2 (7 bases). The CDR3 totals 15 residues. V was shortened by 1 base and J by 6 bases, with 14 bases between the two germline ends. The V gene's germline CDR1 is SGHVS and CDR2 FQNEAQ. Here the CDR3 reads CASSLVGEGGDTQYF. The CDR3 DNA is TGTGCCAGCAGCTTAGTTGGGGAGGGGGGCGATACGCAGTATTTT.

The CDR3 bases are TGCGCCAGCAGCACCGAGTCAAGCTCCCTCACTGAAGCTTTCTTT. Encoded protein: CASSTESSSLTEAFF. V usage is TRBV5-1 and J usage is TRBJ1-1; D ambiguous. The germline CDR1 and CDR2 sequences are SGHRS and YFSETQ. Trimming took 4 bases from V and 4 from J, leaving 17 bases between them. The CDR3 sequence is 15 residues long.

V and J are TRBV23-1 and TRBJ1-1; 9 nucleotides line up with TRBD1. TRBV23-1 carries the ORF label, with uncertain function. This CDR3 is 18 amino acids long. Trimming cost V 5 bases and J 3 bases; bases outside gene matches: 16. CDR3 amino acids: CASSRIGGQGIGYTEAFF. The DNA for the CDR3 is TGCGCCAGCAGTAGAATCGGGGGACAGGGAATCGGGTACACTGAAGCTTTCTTT.

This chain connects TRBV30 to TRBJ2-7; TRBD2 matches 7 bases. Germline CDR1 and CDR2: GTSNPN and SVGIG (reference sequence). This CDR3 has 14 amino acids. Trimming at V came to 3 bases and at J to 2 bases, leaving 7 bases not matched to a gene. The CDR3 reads CAWSRGRGTYEQYF. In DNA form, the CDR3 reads TGTGCCTGGAGCCGGGGGAGGGGTACCTACGAGCAGTACTTC.

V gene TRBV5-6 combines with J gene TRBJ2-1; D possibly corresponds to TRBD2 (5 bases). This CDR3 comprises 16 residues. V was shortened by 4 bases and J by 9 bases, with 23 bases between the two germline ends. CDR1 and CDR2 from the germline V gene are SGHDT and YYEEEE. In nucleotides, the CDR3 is TGTGCCAGCAGCAGATCCCTTACACCCCTTCGGGGTGAGCAGTTCTTC. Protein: CASSRSLTPLRGEQFF.

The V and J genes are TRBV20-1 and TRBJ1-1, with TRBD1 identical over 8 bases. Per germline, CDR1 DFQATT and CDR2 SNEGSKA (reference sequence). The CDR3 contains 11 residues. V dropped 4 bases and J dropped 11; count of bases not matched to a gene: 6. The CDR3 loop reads CSATRGLQAFF. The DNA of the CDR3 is TGCAGTGCTACCAGGGGGCTGCAGGCTTTCTTT.

Here the CDR3 DNA reads TGCGCCAGCAGCTGGCCAGCGGGGACGAACAATGAGCAGTTCTTC. Amino acid sequence: CASSWPAGTNNEQFF. The chain carries TRBV5-1 and TRBJ2-1, with 7 bases aligning to TRBD2. CDR1 is SGHRS, CDR2 YFSETQ, per germline. This CDR3 contains 15 residues. With 3 bases clipped from V and 5 bases from J, the junction kept 8 bases outside the gene matches.

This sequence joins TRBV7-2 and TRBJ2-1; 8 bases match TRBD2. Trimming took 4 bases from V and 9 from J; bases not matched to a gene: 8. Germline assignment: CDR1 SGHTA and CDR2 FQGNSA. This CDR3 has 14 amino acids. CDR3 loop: CASSSRTSRVEQFF. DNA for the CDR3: TGTGCCAGCAGCTCCCGGACTAGCCGGGTTGAGCAGTTCTTC. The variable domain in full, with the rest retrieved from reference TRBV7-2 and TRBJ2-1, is GAGVSQSPSNKVTEKGKDVELRCDPISGHTALYWYRQSLGQGLEFLIYFQGNSAPDKSGLPSDRFSAERTGGSVSTLTIQRTQQEDSAVYLCASSSRTSRVEQFFGPGTRLTVL.

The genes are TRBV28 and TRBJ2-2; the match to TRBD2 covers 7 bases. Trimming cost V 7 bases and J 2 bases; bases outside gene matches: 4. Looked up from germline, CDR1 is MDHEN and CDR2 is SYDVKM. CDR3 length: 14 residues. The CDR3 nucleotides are TGTGCCAGCATCACGGGAGGAAACACCGGGGAGCTGTTTTTT. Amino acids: CASITGGNTGELFF.

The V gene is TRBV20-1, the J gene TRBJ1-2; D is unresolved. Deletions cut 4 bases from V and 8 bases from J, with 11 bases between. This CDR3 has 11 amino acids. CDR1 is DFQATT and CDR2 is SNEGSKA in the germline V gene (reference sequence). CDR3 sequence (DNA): TGCAGTGCTATCCCCGGAGAGGGCTACACCTTC. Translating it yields CSAIPGEGYTF.

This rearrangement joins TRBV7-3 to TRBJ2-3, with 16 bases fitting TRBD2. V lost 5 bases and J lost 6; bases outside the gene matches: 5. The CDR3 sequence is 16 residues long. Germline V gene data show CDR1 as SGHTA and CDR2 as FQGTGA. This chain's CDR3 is CASSKGLAGGRDTQYF. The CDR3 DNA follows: TGTGCCAGCAGCAAGGGACTAGCGGGGGGGAGGGATACGCAGTATTTT.

The CDR3 region is CASRDRADREVGYTF. The CDR3, as DNA: TGTGCCAGCAGGGACAGGGCCGACAGGGAGGTTGGCTACACCTTC. The genes are TRBV6-1 and TRBJ1-2; 8 bases agree with TRBD1. The ends lost 6 bases at V and 7 bases at J; junction bases unmatched: 13. Germline loops: CDR1 MNHNS, CDR2 SASEGT. The CDR3 is 15 amino acids.